One T cell receptor (beta chain) is described in this entry. Synthetic templates analogous to TCR were spiked into all PCRs individually. Measured with immunoSEQ multiplex PCR; TCRdb has only the in-frame clones, and not every one. The table has roughly 45,000 clones, 87% seen once. These data are taken from a study of PD-L1 blockade in urothelial cancer. Study in general: In the patient group, most of the roughly 30 were males with bladder-origin urothelial cancer. Prior regimens of chemotherapy numbered 0 to 3 per patient. Each blood sample yielded a median of about 150,000 T cells.

This CDR3 is 16 amino acids long. Germline V gives CDR1 SGHAT, CDR2 FQNNGV. The ends lost 2 bases at V and 10 bases at J; junction bases unmatched: 12. The specimen comprised PBMCs, sampled around atezolizumab (anti-PD-L1) treatment. The genes are TRBV11-2 and TRBJ2-1; 9 bases map to TRBD2. This TCR was recovered from a man aged 55 to 70 with urothelial cancer. The CDR3 here is CASSLFGGGVGREQFF. DNA of the CDR3: TGTGCCAGCAGCTTATTTGGCGGGGGGGTTGGTCGGGAGCAGTTCTTC.